These 14 T cell receptor beta chains share one sample of origin, sequenced in a study of shared clonotypes between healthy human individuals. Clones were sequenced by immunoSEQ multiplex PCR, and TCRdb holds only the in-frame ones, with some missing. The table shows a few hundred thousand clones, with 79% occurring only once. Material for sequencing was PBMCs. Every receptor here comes from a woman between 35 and 50 years old in good health. Some clones in this sample may be carry-over from other donors' samples.

The V gene is TRBV9, the J gene TRBJ2-3; 11 nucleotides align to TRBD2. Germline CDR1 SGDLS, CDR2 YYNGEE. This CDR3 comprises 17 residues. With 1 base clipped from V and 5 bases from J, the junction kept 9 bases outside the gene matches. In DNA form, the CDR3 reads TGTGCCAGCAGCGTATCCTTAGCGGGAGGGGCCCAAGATACGCAGTATTTT. Protein sequence: CASSVSLAGGAQDTQYF.

The J gene is TRBJ2-7, the V gene TRBV7-9; 10 bases agree with TRBD1. Germline CDR1 SEHNR, CDR2 FQNEAQ (reference sequence). V gave up 4 bases and J gave up 0 bases; unmatched junction bases: 15. The CDR3 runs to 19 residues. DNA for the CDR3: TGTGCCAGCAGCTCGACCGTACCGGGACAGGGGTTCCCCTCCTACGAGCAGTACTTC. Encoded protein: CASSSTVPGQGFPSYEQYF.

The chain uses TRBV6-5 and TRBJ1-1; D is uncertain. Germline-derived CDR1 and CDR2 are MNHEY and SVGAGI. Deletions cut 6 bases from V and 0 bases from J, with 11 bases between. The CDR3 length is 14 residues. This CDR3 reads CASSPVGMNTEAFF. The CDR3 bases are TGTGCCAGCAGCCCCGTCGGGATGAACACTGAAGCTTTCTTT.

The table lists this clone with a count of one. The chain carries TRBV28 and TRBJ1-5; 8 nucleotides match TRBD1. Germline V gene lookup returns CDR1 MDHEN and CDR2 SYDVKM. The CDR3 length is 13 residues. V was pared by 9 bases and J by 5 bases, with 6 bases of the junction left unmatched. The CDR3 reads CASQSGGDQPQHF. In DNA, the CDR3 is TGTGCCAGTCAATCAGGGGGCGATCAGCCCCAGCATTTT.

The rearrangement links TRBV5-4 to TRBJ2-5; 11 bases are a match to TRBD2. With 0 bases clipped from V and 3 bases from J, the junction kept 4 bases outside the gene matches. Germline V gives CDR1 SGHNT, CDR2 YYREEE (reference sequence). This CDR3 has 16 residues. The DNA for the CDR3 is TGTGCCAGCAGCTTGGACACGGGACTAGCGGAAGAGACCCAGTACTTC. Translated, it gives CASSLDTGLAEETQYF.

J is TRBJ2-3 and V is TRBV2; TRBD2 is a possible D gene (6 bases). The CDR3 is made up of 15 amino acids. Germline V gives CDR1 SNHLY, CDR2 FYNNEI. The V end lost 4 bases, the J end lost 4 bases, and 15 bases lay between the germline ends. For the CDR3, the DNA is TGTGCCAGCAGTGTGCGCGGGAACGCAGCAGATACGCAGTATTTT. Its protein is CASSVRGNAADTQYF.

V and J are TRBV27 and TRBJ2-1, with D unresolved. Trimming stripped 2 bases from V and 7 bases from J, with 18 bases between. Germline CDR1 MNHEY, CDR2 SMNVEV (reference sequence). This CDR3 is 16 amino acids long. CDR3 residues: CASSLKAGRSRNEQFF. CDR3 DNA sequence: TGTGCCAGCAGTTTAAAAGCCGGTAGGAGTAGGAATGAGCAGTTCTTC.

V usage is TRBV5-1 and J usage is TRBJ2-7; 7 bases are a match to TRBD1. This CDR3 region has 15 residues. Germline trimming cut 7 bases from V and 1 base from J; bases unmatched to any gene: 11. Germline lookup yields CDR1 SGHRS and CDR2 YFSETQ. For the CDR3, the DNA is TGCGCCAGCTCGACGACAGGGCTAAGGTCCTACGAGCAGTACTTC. Amino acid sequence: CASSTTGLRSYEQYF.

This clone qualifies as medium-sized. The chain combines TRBV19 with TRBJ1-5; no firm D call. CDR3 length: 13 residues. From germline, CDR1 is LNHDA and CDR2 SQIVND (reference sequence). Trimming removed 5 bases from V and 7 bases from J, with 12 bases in between. The CDR3 sequence is CASSEVRGQPQHF. The CDR3 DNA reads as TGTGCCAGTAGTGAGGTCCGAGGGCAGCCCCAGCATTTT. The whole variable domain, filled in from reference TRBV19 and TRBJ1-5, reads DGGITQSPKYLFRKEGQNVTLSCEQNLNHDAMYWYRQDPGQGLRLIYYSQIVNDFQKGDIAEGYSVSREKKESFPLTVTSAQKNPTAFYLCASSEVRGQPQHFGDGTRLSIL.

This chain connects TRBV30 to TRBJ2-5, with TRBD2 matching 7 bases. V trimming: 2 bases; J trimming: 5 bases; junction bases outside the gene matches: 14. This CDR3 has 16 residues. Germline lookup yields CDR1 GTSNPN and CDR2 SVGIG (reference sequence). The CDR3 reads CAWSWASGAPRETQYF. As DNA, the CDR3 is TGTGCCTGGAGTTGGGCTAGCGGCGCACCACGCGAGACCCAGTACTTC. Complete variable domain (other parts from reference TRBV30 and TRBJ2-5): SQTIHQWPATLVQPVGSPLSLECTVEGTSNPNLYWYRQAAGRGLQLLFYSVGIGQISSEVPQNLSASRPQDRQFILSSKKLLLSDSGFYLCAWSWASGAPRETQYFGPGTRLLVL.

V and J are TRBV18 and TRBJ2-5; a possible D gene is TRBD1 (5 bases). The J call may be faulty, since TRBJ2-7 better matches the DNA end. This CDR3 is built from 15 residues. CDR1 and CDR2 (germline): KGHSH, LQKENI. CDR3 region: CASSPDSPPTYEQYF. For the CDR3, the DNA is TGTGCCAGCTCACCCGACAGCCCGCCAACCTACGAGCAGTACTTC.

The V call is TRBV5-1, the J call TRBJ1-1; D might be TRBD1 (5 bases). V shed 3 bases and J shed 3 bases, with 21 bases lying between them. The CDR3 is 17 residues long. CDR1 is SGHRS, CDR2 YFSETQ, per germline. The DNA for the CDR3 is TGCGCCAGCAGCTGGACTCGATCGGGACGACCGGACACTGAAGCTTTCTTT. Translation gives CASSWTRSGRPDTEAFF.

The chain joins TRBV5-1 to TRBJ1-2; 7 nucleotides agree with TRBD1. CDR1 SGHRS and CDR2 YFSETQ come from the germline V gene. Losses at the gene ends were 0 bases for V and 5 bases for J; bases not matched to a gene: 4. The CDR3 consists of 14 residues. The CDR3 region has the DNA TGCGCCAGCAGCTTGGACAGGGGAGGATATGGCTACACCTTC. Translated, it gives CASSLDRGGYGYTF.

This rearrangement joins TRBV30 to TRBJ2-7; D perhaps matches TRBD2 (5 bases). In germline, CDR1 is GTSNPN, CDR2 SVGIG (reference sequence). The V end was cut by 1 base, the J end by 8 bases, with 9 bases between. This CDR3 contains 11 residues. The DNA of the CDR3 is TGTGCCTGGAGTGGGGGAGCCAAGCAGTACTTC. Its protein product is CAWSGGAKQYF.